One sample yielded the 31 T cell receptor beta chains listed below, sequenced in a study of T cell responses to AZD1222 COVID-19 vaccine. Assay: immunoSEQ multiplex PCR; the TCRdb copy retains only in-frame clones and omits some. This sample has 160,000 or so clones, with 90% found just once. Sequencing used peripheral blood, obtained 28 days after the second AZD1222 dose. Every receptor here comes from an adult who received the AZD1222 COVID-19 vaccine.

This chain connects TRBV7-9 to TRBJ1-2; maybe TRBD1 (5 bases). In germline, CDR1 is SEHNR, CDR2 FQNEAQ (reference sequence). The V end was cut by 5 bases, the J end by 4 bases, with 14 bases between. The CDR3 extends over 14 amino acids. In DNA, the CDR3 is TGTGCCAGCAGCCAAACCGGGGCCGGCTATGGCTACACCTTC. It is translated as CASSQTGAGYGYTF.

CDR3 coding DNA: TGCGCCAGCAGTTTAGCGGGAGGACCTTACAATGAGCAGTTCTTC. Translation gives CASSLAGGPYNEQFF. The rearrangement links TRBV10-2 to TRBJ2-1; 10 bases match TRBD2. There are 15 residues in the CDR3. V was clipped by 5 bases and J by 4 bases; unmatched bases: 5. CDR1 is WSHSY, CDR2 SAAADI, per germline.

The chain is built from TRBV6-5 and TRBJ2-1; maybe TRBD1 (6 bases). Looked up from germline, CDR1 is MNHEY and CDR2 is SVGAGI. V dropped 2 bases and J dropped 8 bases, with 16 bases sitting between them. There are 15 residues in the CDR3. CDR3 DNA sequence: TGTGCCAGCAGTTACCTCAAGGGGGTGAGCGATGAGCAGTTCTTC. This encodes CASSYLKGVSDEQFF.

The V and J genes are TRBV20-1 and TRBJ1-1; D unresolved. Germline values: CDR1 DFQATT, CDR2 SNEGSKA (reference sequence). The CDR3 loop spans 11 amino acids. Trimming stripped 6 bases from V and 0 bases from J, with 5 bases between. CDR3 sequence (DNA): TGCAGTGCACGGATGAACACTGAAGCTTTCTTT. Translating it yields CSARMNTEAFF.

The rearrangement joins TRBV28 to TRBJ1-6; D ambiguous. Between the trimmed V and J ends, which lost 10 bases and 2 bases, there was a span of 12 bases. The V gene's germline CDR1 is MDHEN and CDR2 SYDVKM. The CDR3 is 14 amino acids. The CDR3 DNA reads TGTGCCACCCGCGTTGAGCCCTATAATTCACCCCTCCACTTT. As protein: CATRVEPYNSPLHF.

The CDR3: CASSLAHYGYTF. Here the CDR3 DNA reads TGTGCCAGCAGTTTAGCGCACTATGGCTACACCTTC. The rearrangement links TRBV12-3 or TRBV12-4 to TRBJ1-2, with D hard to call. This CDR3 is 12 amino acids long. V gave up 0 bases and J gave up 3 bases, with 2 bases separating them.

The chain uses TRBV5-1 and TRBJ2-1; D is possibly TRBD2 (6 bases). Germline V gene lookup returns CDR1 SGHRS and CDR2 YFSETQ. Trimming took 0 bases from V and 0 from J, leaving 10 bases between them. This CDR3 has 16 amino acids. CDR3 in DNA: TGCGCCAGCAGCTTGGTGGGAGGAAGCTCCTACAATGAGCAGTTCTTC. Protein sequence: CASSLVGGSSYNEQFF.

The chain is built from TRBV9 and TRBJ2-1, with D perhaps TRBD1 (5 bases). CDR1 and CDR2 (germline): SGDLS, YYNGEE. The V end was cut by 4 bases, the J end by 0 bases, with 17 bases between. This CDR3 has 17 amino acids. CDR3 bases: TGTGCCAGCAGCTCCCACAGGACATCTAGCTCCTACAATGAGCAGTTCTTC. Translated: CASSSHRTSSSYNEQFF.

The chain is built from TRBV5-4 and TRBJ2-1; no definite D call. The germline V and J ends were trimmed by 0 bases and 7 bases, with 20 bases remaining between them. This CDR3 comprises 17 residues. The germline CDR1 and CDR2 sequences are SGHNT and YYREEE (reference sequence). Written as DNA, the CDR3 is TGTGCCAGCAGCTTGGGGCCTTTATCCTTGGTACGGAATGAGCAGTTCTTC. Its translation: CASSLGPLSLVRNEQFF.

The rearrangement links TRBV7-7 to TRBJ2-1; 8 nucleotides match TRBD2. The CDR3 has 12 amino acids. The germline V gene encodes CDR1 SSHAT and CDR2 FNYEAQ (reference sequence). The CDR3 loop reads CAVGLGAHEQFF. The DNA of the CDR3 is TGTGCAGTGGGACTAGGGGCTCATGAGCAGTTCTTC.

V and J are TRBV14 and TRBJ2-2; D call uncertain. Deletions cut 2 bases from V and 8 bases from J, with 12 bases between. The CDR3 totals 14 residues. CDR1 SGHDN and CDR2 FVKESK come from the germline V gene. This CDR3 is CASSQTARMGELFF. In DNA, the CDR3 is TGTGCCAGCAGCCAAACCGCGAGGATGGGGGAGCTGTTTTTT.

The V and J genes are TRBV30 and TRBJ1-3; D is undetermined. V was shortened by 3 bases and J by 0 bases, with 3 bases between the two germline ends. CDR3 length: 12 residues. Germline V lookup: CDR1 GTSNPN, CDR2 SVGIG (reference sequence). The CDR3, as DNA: TGTGCCTGGAGGTACTCTGGAAACACCATATATTTT. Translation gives CAWRYSGNTIYF.

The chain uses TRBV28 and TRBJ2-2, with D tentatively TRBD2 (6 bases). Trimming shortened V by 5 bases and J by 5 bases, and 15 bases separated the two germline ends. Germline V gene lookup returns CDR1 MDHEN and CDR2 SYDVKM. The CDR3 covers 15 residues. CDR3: CASSTGGAYTGELFF. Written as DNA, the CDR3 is TGTGCCAGCAGTACCGGAGGGGCTTATACCGGGGAGCTGTTTTTT.

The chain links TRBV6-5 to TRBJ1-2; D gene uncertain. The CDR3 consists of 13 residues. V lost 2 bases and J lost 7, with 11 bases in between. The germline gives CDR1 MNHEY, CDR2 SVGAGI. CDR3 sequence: CASSYGPRGGYTF. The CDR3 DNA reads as TGTGCCAGCAGTTACGGTCCCCGGGGTGGCTACACCTTC.

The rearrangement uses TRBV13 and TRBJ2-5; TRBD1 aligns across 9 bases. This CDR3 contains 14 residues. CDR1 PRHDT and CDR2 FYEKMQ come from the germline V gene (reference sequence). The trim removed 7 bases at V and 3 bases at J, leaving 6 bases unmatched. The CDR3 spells CASNWDRDKETQYF. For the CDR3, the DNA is TGTGCCAGCAATTGGGACAGGGACAAAGAGACCCAGTACTTC.

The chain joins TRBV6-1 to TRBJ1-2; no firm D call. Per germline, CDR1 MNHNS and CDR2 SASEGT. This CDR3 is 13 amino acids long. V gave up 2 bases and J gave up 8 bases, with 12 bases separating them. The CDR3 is CASSELKSLGYTF. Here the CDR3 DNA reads TGTGCCAGCAGTGAATTGAAGAGTTTAGGCTACACCTTC.

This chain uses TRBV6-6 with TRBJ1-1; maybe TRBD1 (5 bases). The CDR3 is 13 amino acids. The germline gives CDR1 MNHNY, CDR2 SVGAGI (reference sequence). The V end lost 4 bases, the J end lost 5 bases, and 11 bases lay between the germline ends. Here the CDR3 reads CASSSPEGTEAFF. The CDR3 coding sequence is TGTGCCAGCAGTTCACCGGAGGGGACTGAAGCTTTCTTT.

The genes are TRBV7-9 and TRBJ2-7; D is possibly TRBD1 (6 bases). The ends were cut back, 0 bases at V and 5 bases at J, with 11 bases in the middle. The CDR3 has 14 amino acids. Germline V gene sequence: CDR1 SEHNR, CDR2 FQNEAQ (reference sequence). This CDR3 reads CASSLAAGVDEQYF. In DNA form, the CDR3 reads TGTGCCAGCAGCTTAGCGGCAGGGGTGGACGAGCAGTACTTC.

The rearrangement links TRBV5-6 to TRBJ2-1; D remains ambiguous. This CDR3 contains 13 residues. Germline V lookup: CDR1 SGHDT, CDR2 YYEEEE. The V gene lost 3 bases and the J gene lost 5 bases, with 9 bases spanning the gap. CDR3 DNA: TGTGCCAGCAGCTCGGTATGGGACAATGAGCAGTTCTTC. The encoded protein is CASSSVWDNEQFF.

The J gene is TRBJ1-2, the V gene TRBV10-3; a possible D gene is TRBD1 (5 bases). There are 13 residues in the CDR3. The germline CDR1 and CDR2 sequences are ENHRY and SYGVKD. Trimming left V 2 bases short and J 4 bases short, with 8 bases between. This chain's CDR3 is CAISEAGSYGYTF. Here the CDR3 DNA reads TGTGCCATCAGTGAGGCAGGGAGCTATGGCTACACCTTC.

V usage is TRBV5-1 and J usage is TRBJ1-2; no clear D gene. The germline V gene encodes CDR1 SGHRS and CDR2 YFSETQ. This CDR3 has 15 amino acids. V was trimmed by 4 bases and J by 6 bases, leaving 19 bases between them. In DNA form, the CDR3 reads TGCGCCAGCAGCGGAACCCAACTAGCGCCCCATGGCTACACCTTC. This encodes CASSGTQLAPHGYTF.

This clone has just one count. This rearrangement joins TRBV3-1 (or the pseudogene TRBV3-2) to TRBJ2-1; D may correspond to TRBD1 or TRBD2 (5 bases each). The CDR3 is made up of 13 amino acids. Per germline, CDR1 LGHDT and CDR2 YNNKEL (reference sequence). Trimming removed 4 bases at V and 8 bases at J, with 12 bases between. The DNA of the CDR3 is TGTGCCAGCAGCCTGGGACCGCCGGATGAGCAGTTCTTC. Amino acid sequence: CASSLGPPDEQFF.

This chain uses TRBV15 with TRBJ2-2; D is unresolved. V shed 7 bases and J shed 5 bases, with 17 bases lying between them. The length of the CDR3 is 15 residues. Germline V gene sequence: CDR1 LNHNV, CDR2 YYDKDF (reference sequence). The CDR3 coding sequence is TGTGCCACCAACATCATTGGGGTGGGGACCGGGGAGCTGTTTTTT. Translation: CATNIIGVGTGELFF.

The chain's CDR3 is CASSLERPARNSNQPQHF. CDR3 bases: TGTGCCAGCAGCTTAGAAAGGCCGGCGAGGAATAGCAATCAGCCCCAGCATTTT. V and J are TRBV5-6 and TRBJ1-5; no clear D gene. The ends were cut back, 2 bases at V and 0 bases at J, with 18 bases in the middle. Germline V gene sequence: CDR1 SGHDT, CDR2 YYEEEE. The CDR3 is 18 amino acids.

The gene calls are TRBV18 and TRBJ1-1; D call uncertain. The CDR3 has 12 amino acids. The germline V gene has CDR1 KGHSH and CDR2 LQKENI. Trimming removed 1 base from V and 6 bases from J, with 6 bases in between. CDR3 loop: CASSPRGPEAFF. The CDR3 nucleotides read TGTGCCAGCTCACCACGAGGCCCTGAAGCTTTCTTT.

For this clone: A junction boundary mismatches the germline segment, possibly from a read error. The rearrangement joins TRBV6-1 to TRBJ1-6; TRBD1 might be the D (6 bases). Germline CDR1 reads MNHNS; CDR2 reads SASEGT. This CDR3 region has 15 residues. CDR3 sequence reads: CASSEGGLPNSPLHF. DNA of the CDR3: TGTGCCAGCAGCGAAGGGGGACTGCCCAATTCACCCCTCCACTTT.

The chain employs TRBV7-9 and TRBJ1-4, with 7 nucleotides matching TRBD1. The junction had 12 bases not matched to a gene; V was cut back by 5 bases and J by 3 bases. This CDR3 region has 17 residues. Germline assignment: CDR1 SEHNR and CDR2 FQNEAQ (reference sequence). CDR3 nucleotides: TGTGCCAGCAGCCCGAGGACAGGAGCCCTCTCTAATGAAAAACTGTTTTTT. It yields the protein CASSPRTGALSNEKLFF.

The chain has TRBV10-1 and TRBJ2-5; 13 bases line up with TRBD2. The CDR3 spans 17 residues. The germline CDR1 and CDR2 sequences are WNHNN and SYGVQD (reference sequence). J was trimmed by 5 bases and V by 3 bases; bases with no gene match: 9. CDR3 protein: CASSDRIGLAGEETQYF. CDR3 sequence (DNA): TGCGCCAGCAGTGACCGAATAGGACTAGCGGGAGAGGAGACCCAGTACTTC.

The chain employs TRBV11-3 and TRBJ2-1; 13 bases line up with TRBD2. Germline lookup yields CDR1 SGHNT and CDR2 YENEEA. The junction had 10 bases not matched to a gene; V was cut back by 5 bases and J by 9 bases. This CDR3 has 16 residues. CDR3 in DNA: TGTGCCAGCAGCCGGACTAGCGGGAGTAAGGGTAGTGAGCAGTTCTTC. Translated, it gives CASSRTSGSKGSEQFF.

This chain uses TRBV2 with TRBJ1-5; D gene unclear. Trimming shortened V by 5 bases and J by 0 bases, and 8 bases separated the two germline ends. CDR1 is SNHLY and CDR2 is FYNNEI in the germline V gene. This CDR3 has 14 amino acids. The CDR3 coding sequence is TGTGCCAGCAGTCGGGCAGCTAGCAATCAGCCCCAGCATTTT. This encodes CASSRAASNQPQHF.

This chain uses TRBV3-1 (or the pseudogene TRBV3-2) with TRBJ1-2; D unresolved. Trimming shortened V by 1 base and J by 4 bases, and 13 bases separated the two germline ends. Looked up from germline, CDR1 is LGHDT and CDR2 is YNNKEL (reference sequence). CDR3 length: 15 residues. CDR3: CASSQGIRNPYGYTF. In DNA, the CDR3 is TGTGCCAGCAGCCAAGGAATCAGAAACCCCTATGGCTACACCTTC.